A selection of T cell receptor beta chains follows, all from one sample in a study of blood T cell repertoires in COVID-19. The method was immunoSEQ multiplex PCR; TCRdb's version includes in-frame clones alone and lacks a portion of them. The table records roughly 480,000 clones, 89% of them present only once. The material sequenced was peripheral blood. Receptors were obtained from a man younger than 35 with COVID-19, enrolled during active disease. CDR3s include the opening cysteine and the closing phenylalanine or tryptophan. The D gene is left open where the match is weak. Expanded clones get a size class; other rows say once, few or many, or leave the size out.

CDR3: CALEGGAFYNEQFF
DNA: TGTGCCCTGGAGGGGGGGGCGTTCTACAATGAGCAGTTCTTC
size: .
D: .
V: TRBV7-9
J: TRBJ2-1

CDR3: CASSRQGLGTGELFF
DNA: TGTGCCAGCAGTAGACAGGGTCTGGGCACCGGGGAGCTGTTTTTT
size: .
D: TRBD1
V: TRBV6-5
J: TRBJ2-2

CDR3: CASSWGGGTYNEQFF
DNA: TGTGCCAGTAGTTGGGGTGGGGGGACCTACAATGAGCAGTTCTTC
size: .
D: .
V: TRBV19
J: TRBJ2-1

CDR3: CASRPAGDGVTEAFF
DNA: TGTGCCAGCAGGCCGGCAGGTGACGGGGTCACTGAAGCTTTCTTT
size: few
D: .
V: TRBV28
J: TRBJ1-1

CDR3: CASANSGSSYEQYF
DNA: TGTGCCAGCGCAAATAGCGGGAGTTCCTACGAGCAGTACTTC
size: few
D: TRBD2
V: TRBV19
J: TRBJ2-7

CDR3: CASSTHGETQYF
DNA: TGTGCCAGCAGTACTCACGGAGAGACCCAGTACTTC
size: .
D: .
V: TRBV25-1
J: TRBJ2-5

CDR3: CASRRDNQSSSPLHF
DNA: TGTGCCAGCAGACGGGACAATCAGTCGAGTTCACCCCTCCACTTT
size: .
D: .
V: TRBV6-5
J: TRBJ1-6

CDR3: CATSGGSGTDTQYF
DNA: TGTGCCACCAGTGGTGGTAGCGGGACCGATACGCAGTATTTT
size: .
D: TRBD2
V: TRBV24-1
J: TRBJ2-3

CDR3: CASSTGTVRVEQYF
DNA: TGTGCCAGCAGCACCGGGACAGTACGGGTCGAGCAGTACTTC
size: .
D: TRBD1
V: TRBV7-8
J: TRBJ2-7

CDR3: CASSLVGSTDTQYF
DNA: TGTGCCAGCAGCTTGGTGGGCAGCACAGATACGCAGTATTTT
size: .
D: .
V: TRBV5-6
J: TRBJ2-3

CDR3: CASSRSGRVLYEQYF
DNA: TGTGCCAGTAGTAGAAGTGGCAGGGTTTTGTACGAGCAGTACTTC
size: .
D: .
V: TRBV19
J: TRBJ2-7

CDR3: CASRTRGGREENTDTQYF
DNA: TGCGCCAGCAGGACTCGGGGGGGGAGGGAAGAGAACACAGATACGCAGTATTTT
size: .
D: TRBD2
V: TRBV10-2
J: TRBJ2-3

CDR3: CASSLYRLAGGHSTDTQYF
DNA: TGTGCCAGCAGCTTGTATCGGCTAGCGGGGGGCCACAGCACAGATACGCAGTATTTT
size: .
D: TRBD2
V: TRBV5-4
J: TRBJ2-3

CDR3: CASRHRISGANVLTF
DNA: TGTGCCAGCAGGCACAGGATCTCTGGGGCCAACGTCCTGACTTTC
size: .
D: .
V: TRBV3-1/TRBV3-2
J: TRBJ2-6

CDR3: CAINPQGDTGELFF
DNA: TGTGCCATCAATCCCCAAGGGGACACCGGGGAGCTGTTTTTT
size: few
D: .
V: TRBV10-3
J: TRBJ2-2

CDR3: CASSLGPQAQYF
DNA: TGTGCCAGCAGCTTGGGCCCCCAGGCCCAGTACTTC
size: .
D: .
V: TRBV11-2
J: TRBJ2-5

CDR3: CASSIGTGSTDTQYF
DNA: TGTGCCAGTAGTATAGGGACAGGGAGCACAGATACGCAGTATTTT
size: .
D: TRBD1
V: TRBV19
J: TRBJ2-3

CDR3: CASSLAPVGGGNEKLFF
DNA: TGCGCCAGCAGCTTGGCACCCGTAGGGGGGGGAAATGAAAAACTGTTTTTT
size: .
D: .
V: TRBV5-1
J: TRBJ1-4

CDR3: CASSYGTAYNEQFF
DNA: TGTGCCAGCAGTTACGGGACAGCCTACAATGAGCAGTTCTTC
size: .
D: TRBD1
V: TRBV6-6
J: TRBJ2-1

CDR3: CASSLNREVGYTF
DNA: TGTGCCAGCAGTCTAAACAGGGAAGTTGGCTACACCTTC
size: .
D: .
V: TRBV12-3/TRBV12-4
J: TRBJ1-2

CDR3: CASSVGSLVGYEQYF
DNA: TGTGCCAGCAGCGTTGGGAGTCTAGTAGGGTACGAGCAGTACTTC
size: .
D: .
V: TRBV9
J: TRBJ2-7

CDR3: CASSPRVDTEAFF
DNA: TGCGCCAGCAGCCCCAGGGTCGACACTGAAGCTTTCTTT
size: few
D: .
V: TRBV5-1
J: TRBJ1-1

CDR3: CASSLGPGADEKLFF
DNA: TGTGCCAGCAGCTTGGGCCCTGGGGCGGATGAAAAACTGTTTTTT
size: .
D: .
V: TRBV7-8
J: TRBJ1-4

CDR3: CASSFSPGQPHGYTF
DNA: TGTGCCAGCAGTTTCTCGCCGGGACAGCCTCATGGCTACACCTTC
size: .
D: TRBD1
V: TRBV28
J: TRBJ1-2

CDR3: CVRSLAKREGREQFF
DNA: TGTGTCAGAAGCTTAGCAAAGCGGGAGGGCCGTGAGCAGTTCTTC
size: .
D: .
V: TRBV7-5
J: TRBJ2-1

CDR3: CASNNGDTSQETQYF
DNA: TGTGCCAGCAACAATGGGGACACTTCCCAAGAGACCCAGTACTTC
size: .
D: .
V: TRBV7-9
J: TRBJ2-5

CDR3: CSVEAGVRETQYF
DNA: TGCAGCGTTGAGGCGGGCGTAAGAGAGACCCAGTACTTC
size: .
D: .
V: TRBV29-1
J: TRBJ2-5

CDR3: CASSLDRGGNTIYF
DNA: TGTGCCAGCAGCTTAGACAGGGGCGGAAACACCATATATTTT
size: once
D: .
V: TRBV11-2
J: TRBJ1-3

CDR3: CASSRWEIAGEVSDTQYF
DNA: TGTGCCAGCAGCCGTTGGGAGATAGCGGGAGAAGTAAGCGATACGCAGTATTTT
size: .
D: TRBD2
V: TRBV7-2
J: TRBJ2-3

CDR3: CASHTPGAGDQPQHF
DNA: TGTGCCAGTCACACCCCCGGGGCGGGGGATCAGCCCCAGCATTTT
size: .
D: .
V: TRBV19
J: TRBJ1-5

CDR3: CSVALSGDPYNEQFF
DNA: TGCAGCGTTGCTTTATCGGGAGACCCGTACAATGAGCAGTTCTTC
size: .
D: .
V: TRBV29-1
J: TRBJ2-1